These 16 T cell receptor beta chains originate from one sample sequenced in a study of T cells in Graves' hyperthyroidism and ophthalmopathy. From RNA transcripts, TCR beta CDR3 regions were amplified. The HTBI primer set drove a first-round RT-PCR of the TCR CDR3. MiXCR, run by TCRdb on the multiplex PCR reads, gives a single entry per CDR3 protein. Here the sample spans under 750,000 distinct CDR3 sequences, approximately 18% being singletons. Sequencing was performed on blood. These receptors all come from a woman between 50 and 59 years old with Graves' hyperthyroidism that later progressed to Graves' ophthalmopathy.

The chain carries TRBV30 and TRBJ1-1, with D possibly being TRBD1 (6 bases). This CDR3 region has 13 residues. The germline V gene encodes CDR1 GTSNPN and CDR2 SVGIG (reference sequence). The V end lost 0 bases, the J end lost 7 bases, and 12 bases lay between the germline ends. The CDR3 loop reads CAWSVDGTNEAFF. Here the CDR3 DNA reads TGTGCCTGGAGTGTAGACGGGACAAATGAAGCTTTCTTT.

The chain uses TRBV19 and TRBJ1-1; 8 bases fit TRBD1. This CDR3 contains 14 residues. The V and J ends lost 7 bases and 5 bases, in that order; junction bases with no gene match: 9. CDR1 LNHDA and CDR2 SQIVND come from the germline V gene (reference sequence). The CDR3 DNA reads TGTGCCAGTACCCTGGGACAGGCGAAGACTGAAGCTTTCTTT. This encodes CASTLGQAKTEAFF.

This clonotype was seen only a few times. The chain's CDR3 is CASSSRLGLAGGNEQFF. The CDR3 DNA sequence: TGTGCCAGTAGTTCACGACTAGGACTAGCGGGGGGTAATGAGCAGTTCTTC. V and J are TRBV19 and TRBJ2-1, with 14 bases lining up with TRBD2. Germline CDR1 and CDR2: LNHDA and SQIVND (reference sequence). The CDR3 is 17 amino acids. After removal of 5 bases from V and 7 bases from J, the junction contained 10 bases not matched to a gene. Full variable domain (missing parts from reference TRBV19 and TRBJ2-1): DGGITQSPKYLFRKEGQNVTLSCEQNLNHDAMYWYRQDPGQGLRLIYYSQIVNDFQKGDIAEGYSVSREKKESFPLTVTSAQKNPTAFYLCASSSRLGLAGGNEQFFGPGTRLTVL.

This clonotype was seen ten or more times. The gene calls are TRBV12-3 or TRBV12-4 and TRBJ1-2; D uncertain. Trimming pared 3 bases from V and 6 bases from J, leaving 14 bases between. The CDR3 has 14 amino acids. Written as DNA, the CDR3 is TGTGCCAGCAGTTTTGCGACCGTCCTCGATGGCTACACCTTC. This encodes CASSFATVLDGYTF.

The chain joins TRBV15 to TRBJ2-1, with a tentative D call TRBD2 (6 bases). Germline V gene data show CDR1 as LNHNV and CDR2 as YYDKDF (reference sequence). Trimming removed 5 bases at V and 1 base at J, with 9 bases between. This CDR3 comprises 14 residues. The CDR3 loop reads CATSPAGSYNEQFF. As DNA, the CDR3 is TGTGCCACCAGCCCCGCGGGATCCTACAATGAGCAGTTCTTC. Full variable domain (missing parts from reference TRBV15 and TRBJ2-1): DAMVIQNPRYQVTQFGKPVTLSCSQTLNHNVMYWYQQKSSQAPKLLFHYYDKDFNNEADTPDNFQSRRPNTSFCFLDIRSPGLGDTAMYLCATSPAGSYNEQFFGPGTRLTVL.

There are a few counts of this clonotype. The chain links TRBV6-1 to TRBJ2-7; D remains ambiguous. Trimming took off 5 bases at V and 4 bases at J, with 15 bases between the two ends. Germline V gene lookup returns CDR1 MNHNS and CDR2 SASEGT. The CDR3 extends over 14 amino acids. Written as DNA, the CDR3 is TGTGCCAGCAGTCCTCCCGGTGGGCATTACGAGCAGTACTTC. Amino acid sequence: CASSPPGGHYEQYF.

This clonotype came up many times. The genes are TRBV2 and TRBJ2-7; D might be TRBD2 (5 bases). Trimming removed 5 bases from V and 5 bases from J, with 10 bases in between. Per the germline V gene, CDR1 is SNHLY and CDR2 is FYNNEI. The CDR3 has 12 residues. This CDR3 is CASSYEGNEQYF. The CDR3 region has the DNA TGTGCCAGCAGTTACGAGGGAAACGAGCAGTACTTC.

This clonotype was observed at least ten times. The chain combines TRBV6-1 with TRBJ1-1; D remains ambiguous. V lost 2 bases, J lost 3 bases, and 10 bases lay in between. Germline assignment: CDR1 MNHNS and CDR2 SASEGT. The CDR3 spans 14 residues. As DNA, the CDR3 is TGTGCCAGCAGTGAATCGTTTGGGGACACTGAAGCTTTCTTT. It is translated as CASSESFGDTEAFF.

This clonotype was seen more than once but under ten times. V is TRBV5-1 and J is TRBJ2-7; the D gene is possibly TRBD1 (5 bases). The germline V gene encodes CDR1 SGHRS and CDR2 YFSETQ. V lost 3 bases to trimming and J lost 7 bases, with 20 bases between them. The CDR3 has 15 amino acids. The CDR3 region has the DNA TGCGCCAGCAGCTCTACAGGATCCCGTCTTGGAGAGCAGTACTTC. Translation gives CASSSTGSRLGEQYF.

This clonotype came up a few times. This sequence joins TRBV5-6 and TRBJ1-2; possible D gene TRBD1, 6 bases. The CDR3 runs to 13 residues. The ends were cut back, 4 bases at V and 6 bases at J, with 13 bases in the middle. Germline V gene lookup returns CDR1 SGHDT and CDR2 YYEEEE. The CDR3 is CASSPTGYNGYTF. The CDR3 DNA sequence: TGTGCCAGCAGCCCTACAGGGTACAATGGCTACACCTTC. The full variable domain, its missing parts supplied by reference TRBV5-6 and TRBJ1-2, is DAGVTQSPTHLIKTRGQQVTLRCSPKSGHDTVSWYQQALGQGPQFIFQYYEEEERQRGNFPDRFSGHQFPNYSSELNVNALLLGDSALYLCASSPTGYNGYTFGSGTRLTVV.

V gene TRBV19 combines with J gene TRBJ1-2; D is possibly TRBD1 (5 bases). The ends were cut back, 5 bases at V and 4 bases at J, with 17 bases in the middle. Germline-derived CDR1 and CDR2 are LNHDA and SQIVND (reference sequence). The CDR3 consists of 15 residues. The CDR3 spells CASSVLRGASYGYTF. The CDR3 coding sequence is TGTGCCAGTAGTGTTCTGAGGGGCGCAAGCTATGGCTACACCTTC.

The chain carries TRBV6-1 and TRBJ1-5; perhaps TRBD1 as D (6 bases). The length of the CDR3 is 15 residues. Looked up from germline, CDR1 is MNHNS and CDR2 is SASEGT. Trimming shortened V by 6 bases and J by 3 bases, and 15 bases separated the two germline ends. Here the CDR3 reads CASRPGHRINQPQHF. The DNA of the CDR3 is TGTGCCAGCAGGCCGGGACATAGAATCAATCAGCCCCAGCATTTT.

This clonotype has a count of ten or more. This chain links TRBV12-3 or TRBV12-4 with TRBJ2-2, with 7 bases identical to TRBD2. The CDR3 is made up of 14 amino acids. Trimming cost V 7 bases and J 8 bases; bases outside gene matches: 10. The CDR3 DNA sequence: TGTGCCAGCACTTCAGGACTAGGGGATGGGGAGCTGTTTTTT. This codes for CASTSGLGDGELFF.

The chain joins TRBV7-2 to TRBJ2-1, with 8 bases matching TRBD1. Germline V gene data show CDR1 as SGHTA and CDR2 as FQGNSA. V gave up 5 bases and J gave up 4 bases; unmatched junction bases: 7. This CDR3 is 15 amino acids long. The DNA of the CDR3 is TGTGCCAGCAGCCTAGAGACAGGGGATTACAATGAGCAGTTCTTC. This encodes CASSLETGDYNEQFF.

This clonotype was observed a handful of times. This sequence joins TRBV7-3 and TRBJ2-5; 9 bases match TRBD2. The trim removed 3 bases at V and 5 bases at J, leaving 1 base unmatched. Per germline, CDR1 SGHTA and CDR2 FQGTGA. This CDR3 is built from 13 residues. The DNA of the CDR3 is TGTGCCAGCAGCTTCGGACTAGCGGAGACCCAGTACTTC. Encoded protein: CASSFGLAETQYF.

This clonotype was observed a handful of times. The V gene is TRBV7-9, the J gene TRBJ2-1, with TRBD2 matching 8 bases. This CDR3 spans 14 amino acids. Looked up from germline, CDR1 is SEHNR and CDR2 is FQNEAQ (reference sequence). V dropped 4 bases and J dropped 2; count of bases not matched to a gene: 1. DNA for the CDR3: TGTGCCAGCAGCTCGGGACTAGCCTACAATGAGCAGTTCTTC. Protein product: CASSSGLAYNEQFF. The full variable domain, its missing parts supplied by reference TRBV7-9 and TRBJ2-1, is DTGVSQNPRHKITKRGQNVTFRCDPISEHNRLYWYRQTLGQGPEFLTYFQNEAQLEKSRLLSDRFSAERPKGSFSTLEIQRTEQGDSAMYLCASSSGLAYNEQFFGPGTRLTVL.